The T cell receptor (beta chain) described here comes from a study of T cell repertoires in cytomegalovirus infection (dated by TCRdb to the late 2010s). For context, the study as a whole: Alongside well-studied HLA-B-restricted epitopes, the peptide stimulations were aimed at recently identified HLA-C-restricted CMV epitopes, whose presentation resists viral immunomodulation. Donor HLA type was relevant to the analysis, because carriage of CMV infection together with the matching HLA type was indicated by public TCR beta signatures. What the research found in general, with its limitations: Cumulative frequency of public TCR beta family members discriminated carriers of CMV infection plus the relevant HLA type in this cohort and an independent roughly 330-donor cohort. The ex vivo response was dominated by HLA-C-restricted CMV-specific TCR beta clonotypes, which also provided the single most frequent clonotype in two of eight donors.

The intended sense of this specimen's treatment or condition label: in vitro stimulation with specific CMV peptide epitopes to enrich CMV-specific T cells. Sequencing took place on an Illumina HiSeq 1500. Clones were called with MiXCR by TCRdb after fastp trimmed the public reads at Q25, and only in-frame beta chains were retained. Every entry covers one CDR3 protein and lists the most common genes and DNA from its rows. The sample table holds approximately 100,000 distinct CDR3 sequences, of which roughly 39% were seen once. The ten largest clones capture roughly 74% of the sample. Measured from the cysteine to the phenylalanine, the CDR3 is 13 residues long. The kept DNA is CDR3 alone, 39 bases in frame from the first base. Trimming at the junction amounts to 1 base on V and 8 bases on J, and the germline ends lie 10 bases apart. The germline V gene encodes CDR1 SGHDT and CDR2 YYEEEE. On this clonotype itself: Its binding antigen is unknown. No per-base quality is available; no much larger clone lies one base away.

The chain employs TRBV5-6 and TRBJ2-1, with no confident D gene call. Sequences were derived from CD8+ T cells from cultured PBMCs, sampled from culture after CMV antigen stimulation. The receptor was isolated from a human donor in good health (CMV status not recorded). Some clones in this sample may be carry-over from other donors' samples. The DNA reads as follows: TGTGCCAGCAGCTTGAGGTTATCCCATGAGCAGTTCTTC. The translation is CASSLRLSHEQFF.